Listed here are 14 T cell receptor beta chains from one sample, sequenced in a study of blood T cell repertoires in COVID-19 (dated by TCRdb to 2019 to 2021). Library preparation was by the immunoSEQ multiplex PCR assay. In TCRdb, the immuneACCESS table is reduced to in-frame sequences with V and J assigned. These tables do not hold every clone; where another copy was compared, an unresolved V gene accounts for under half, and the others remain unexplained. This sample gives about 100,000 clones in total; approximately 86% of them show up just once. 5% of the sample is in the top ten clones. The sample comprised peripheral blood. The receptors derive from a human donor in a cohort sampled during active COVID-19.

The chain couples TRBV7-2 to TRBJ1-2, with D perhaps TRBD1 (5 bases). This CDR3 region has 13 residues. The germline V gene encodes CDR1 SGHTA and CDR2 FQGNSA. Deletions cut 3 bases from V and 4 bases from J, with 9 bases between. The CDR3: CASSLGGAYGYTF. The CDR3 DNA reads as TGTGCCAGCAGCTTGGGCGGGGCCTATGGCTACACCTTC.

The V gene is TRBV5-1, the J gene TRBJ1-6, with 10 bases lining up with TRBD1. Losses at the gene ends were 4 bases for V and 6 bases for J; bases not matched to a gene: 7. The CDR3 is 16 residues long. The germline V gene has CDR1 SGHRS and CDR2 YFSETQ. The CDR3 loop reads CASSRDRGSRNSPLHF. As DNA, the CDR3 is TGCGCCAGCAGCAGGGACAGGGGTTCCCGTAATTCACCCCTCCACTTT.

V and J are TRBV4-2 and TRBJ2-1; 9 bases match TRBD2. Trimming at V came to 1 base and at J to 6 bases, leaving 4 bases not matched to a gene. The CDR3 is 15 residues long. Germline values: CDR1 LGHNA, CDR2 YNFKEQ. CDR3 nucleotide sequence: TGTGCCAGCAGCCAAGGCGGAGCGGGAGGCAATGAGCAGTTCTTC. It specifies CASSQGGAGGNEQFF.

This sequence joins TRBV28 and TRBJ2-2, with 11 bases fitting TRBD2. V shed 4 bases, J shed 4 bases, and the junction held 8 bases outside the gene matches. This CDR3 contains 17 residues. The germline CDR1 and CDR2 sequences are MDHEN and SYDVKM. CDR3 region: CASSSGGLAGSTGELFF. CDR3 DNA: TGTGCCAGCAGTTCTGGAGGACTAGCGGGTTCCACCGGGGAGCTGTTTTTT. The full variable domain, rest sourced from reference TRBV28 and TRBJ2-2, is DVKVTQSSRYLVKRTGEKVFLECVQDMDHENMFWYRQDPGLGLRLIYFSYDVKMKEKGDIPEGYSVSREKKERFSLILESASTNQTSMYLCASSSGGLAGSTGELFFGEGSRLTVL.

This sequence joins TRBV25-1 and TRBJ1-1; unclear D gene. This CDR3 is built from 13 residues. V lost 0 bases to trimming and J lost 8 bases, with 10 bases between them. Germline CDR1 MGHDK, CDR2 SYGVNS. In DNA, the CDR3 is TGTGCCAGCAGTGAATATTTTCTGGCCGAAGCTTTCTTT. The encoded protein is CASSEYFLAEAFF.

This chain uses TRBV9 with TRBJ2-3; tentative D call: TRBD2 (5 bases). Germline CDR1 SGDLS, CDR2 YYNGEE. Trimming left V 1 base short and J 6 bases short, with 12 bases between. This CDR3 region has 14 residues. CDR3 protein: CASSVTGLADTQYF. The CDR3 region has the DNA TGTGCCAGCAGCGTAACCGGATTAGCGGATACGCAGTATTTT.

The chain has TRBV6-5 and TRBJ1-1; TRBD1 is a possible D gene (5 bases). Trimming removed 5 bases from V and 5 bases from J, with 12 bases in between. The germline V gene encodes CDR1 MNHEY and CDR2 SVGAGI. The CDR3 contains 13 residues. The CDR3 spells CASSPGGGTEAFF. CDR3 bases: TGTGCCAGCAGTCCTGGGGGGGGTACTGAAGCTTTCTTT.

The gene calls are TRBV4-3 and TRBJ2-7; tentative D call: TRBD2 (6 bases). Germline lookup yields CDR1 LGHNA and CDR2 YSLEER. This CDR3 contains 15 residues. Trimming stripped 4 bases from V and 2 bases from J, with 15 bases between. CDR3 in DNA: TGCGCCAGCAGCCTCGGGAGAGCCTCGACCTACGAGCAGTACTTC. Protein: CASSLGRASTYEQYF.

V is TRBV7-9 and J is TRBJ1-2, with 9 nucleotides matching TRBD1. V was clipped by 5 bases and J by 6 bases; unmatched bases: 7. The CDR3 loop spans 14 amino acids. CDR1 and CDR2 (germline): SEHNR, FQNEAQ (reference sequence). The CDR3 region has the DNA TGTGCCAGCAGCCTTTTCCGGGACAGGGATGGCTACACCTTC. Protein: CASSLFRDRDGYTF.

This clone has a handful of counts. The chain joins TRBV6-1 to TRBJ2-1, with 7 bases matching TRBD2. J was trimmed by 12 bases and V by 3 bases; bases with no gene match: 14. In germline, CDR1 is MNHNS, CDR2 SASEGT. The CDR3 runs 15 residues. CDR3 sequence reads: CASSERTSGRSAQFF. In DNA, the CDR3 is TGTGCCAGCAGTGAGAGGACTAGTGGCCGAAGCGCGCAGTTCTTC.

The rearrangement joins TRBV9 to TRBJ2-7; 9 bases align to TRBD2. In germline, CDR1 is SGDLS, CDR2 YYNGEE. This CDR3 spans 15 amino acids. With 0 bases clipped from V and 2 bases from J, the junction kept 3 bases outside the gene matches. The CDR3 bases are TGTGCCAGCAGCGTAGAGGCGGGAGGGCCCTACGAGCAGTACTTC. Encoded protein: CASSVEAGGPYEQYF.

The J gene is TRBJ2-7, the V gene TRBV7-3; maybe TRBD2 (6 bases). The CDR3 is made up of 16 amino acids. Trimming stripped 1 base from V and 1 base from J, with 14 bases between. Looked up from germline, CDR1 is SGHTA and CDR2 is FQGTGA. The CDR3 sequence: CASSLSSGTGSYEQYF. CDR3 nucleotides: TGTGCCAGCAGCTTAAGTTCTGGGACTGGATCCTACGAGCAGTACTTC.

V and J are TRBV18 and TRBJ1-4; no firm D call. The V end lost 6 bases, the J end lost 0 bases, and 11 bases lay between the germline ends. From germline, CDR1 is KGHSH and CDR2 LQKENI. This CDR3 has 15 amino acids. CDR3 protein: CASSPRSATNEKLFF. For the CDR3, the DNA is TGTGCCAGCTCCCCCCGTAGCGCAACTAATGAAAAACTGTTTTTT.

The rearrangement joins TRBV5-6 to TRBJ2-1; the match to TRBD2 covers 10 bases. Germline-derived CDR1 and CDR2 are SGHDT and YYEEEE. Germline trimming cut 2 bases from V and 6 bases from J; bases unmatched to any gene: 8. The CDR3 is 16 amino acids. The CDR3 region has the DNA TGTGCCAGCAGCTTCGGGCTAGCGGGAGTAAGCAATGAGCAGTTCTTC. As protein: CASSFGLAGVSNEQFF. Complete variable domain (other parts from reference TRBV5-6 and TRBJ2-1): DAGVTQSPTHLIKTRGQQVTLRCSPKSGHDTVSWYQQALGQGPQFIFQYYEEEERQRGNFPDRFSGHQFPNYSSELNVNALLLGDSALYLCASSFGLAGVSNEQFFGPGTRLTVL.